The 10 T cell receptor beta chains below all came from one sample that was sequenced in a study of blood T cell repertoires in COVID-19. Sequenced by immunoSEQ multiplex PCR; TCRdb stores in-frame clones only, minus some. This table has some 110,000 clones, roughly 80% appearing once. Sequenced input: peripheral blood. These receptors were collected from a woman aged 80 or older with active or convalescent COVID-19.

The chain has TRBV5-5 and TRBJ2-7, with a tentative D call TRBD2 (6 bases). The CDR3 has 12 amino acids. Trimming removed 2 bases at V and 7 bases at J, with 10 bases between. CDR1 SGHKS and CDR2 YYEKEE come from the germline V gene (reference sequence). The CDR3 loop is CASSFALAEQYF. As DNA, the CDR3 is TGTGCCAGCAGCTTCGCCCTAGCGGAGCAGTACTTC.

This sequence joins TRBV11-2 and TRBJ2-1; 9 bases are shared with TRBD2. The CDR3 spans 20 residues. CDR1 is SGHAT and CDR2 is FQNNGV in the germline V gene. Trimming cost V 0 bases and J 4 bases; bases outside gene matches: 16. The CDR3 region is CASSLDTPSGTLYRYNEQFF. CDR3 sequence (DNA): TGTGCCAGCAGCTTAGATACACCTAGCGGGACACTCTACCGTTACAATGAGCAGTTCTTC.

The chain links TRBV9 to TRBJ1-4; no clear D gene. Trimming took 4 bases from V and 3 from J, leaving 10 bases between them. CDR3 length: 14 residues. CDR1 is SGDLS, CDR2 YYNGEE, per germline. Here the CDR3 reads CASSTPGANEKLFF. In DNA, the CDR3 is TGTGCCAGCAGCACTCCGGGAGCTAATGAAAAACTGTTTTTT.

The chain combines TRBV4-3 with TRBJ1-6; TRBD1 matches at 7 bases. The CDR3 loop spans 16 amino acids. Per the germline V gene, CDR1 is LGHNA and CDR2 is YSLEER. With 1 base clipped from V and 4 bases from J, the junction kept 4 bases outside the gene matches. This CDR3 is CASSQGQGEYNSPLHF. The CDR3 coding sequence is TGCGCCAGCAGCCAAGGACAGGGAGAGTATAATTCACCCCTCCACTTT.

J is TRBJ2-3 and V is TRBV5-1; 9 bases fit TRBD2. V was pared by 2 bases and J by 4 bases, with 5 bases of the junction left unmatched. The CDR3 spans 15 residues. In germline, CDR1 is SGHRS, CDR2 YFSETQ. CDR3 sequence reads: CASSLAGGGADTQYF. The CDR3 DNA reads TGCGCCAGCAGCTTAGCGGGAGGAGGGGCAGATACGCAGTATTTT.

The chain recombines TRBV28 with TRBJ2-3, with 7 bases aligning to TRBD2. The CDR3 loop spans 16 amino acids. After removal of 6 bases from V and 2 bases from J, the junction contained 11 bases not matched to a gene. Per the germline V gene, CDR1 is MDHEN and CDR2 is SYDVKM. For the CDR3, the DNA is TGTGCCAGCAGCTCTATTCCTAGCGGCTACACAGATACGCAGTATTTT. Its protein is CASSSIPSGYTDTQYF.

J is TRBJ1-1 and V is TRBV29-1; TRBD1 might be the D (5 bases). Germline V gene data show CDR1 as SQVTM and CDR2 as ANQGSEA. Between the trimmed V and J ends, which lost 2 bases and 7 bases, there was a span of 14 bases. The CDR3 sequence is 13 residues long. The CDR3 DNA follows: TGCAGCGTTGAAAAAACCAGGGCTGATGAAGCTTTCTTT. It is translated as CSVEKTRADEAFF. Together with reference TRBV29-1 and TRBJ1-1, the CDR3 gives the full variable domain: SAVISQKPSRDICQRGTSLTIQCQVDSQVTMMFWYRQQPGQSLTLIATANQGSEATYESGFVIDKFPISRPNLTFSTLTVSNMSPEDSSIYLCSVEKTRADEAFFGQGTRLTVV.

This clone was counted a single time. V gene TRBV23-1 combines with J gene TRBJ2-1, with 12 bases matching TRBD2. TRBV23-1 is an ORF, and what it does is uncertain. This CDR3 is built from 18 residues. V was pared by 10 bases and J by 6 bases, with 19 bases of the junction left unmatched. DNA of the CDR3: TGCGCCAAGAAGGAGGTACTAATTTCTAGCGGGAGGGCCAATGAGCAGTTCTTC. This gives the protein CAKKEVLISSGRANEQFF.

The rearrangement uses TRBV24-1 and TRBJ2-7; 9 bases are a match to TRBD1. Trimming cost V 2 bases and J 3 bases; bases outside gene matches: 10. The CDR3 covers 17 residues. Germline CDR1 reads KGHDR; CDR2 reads SFDVKD. CDR3 region: CATSDSAPGQGIYEQYF. The CDR3 nucleotides are TGTGCCACCAGTGATTCCGCACCGGGACAGGGCATCTACGAGCAGTACTTC.

V is TRBV5-4 and J is TRBJ1-6, with TRBD1 matching 7 bases. This CDR3 comprises 17 residues. In germline, CDR1 is SGHNT, CDR2 YYREEE (reference sequence). V trimming: 2 bases; J trimming: 0 bases; junction bases outside the gene matches: 5. CDR3 amino acids: CASSFGAGGSYNSPLHF. The CDR3 nucleotides are TGTGCCAGCAGCTTTGGGGCAGGGGGCTCCTATAATTCACCCCTCCACTTT.